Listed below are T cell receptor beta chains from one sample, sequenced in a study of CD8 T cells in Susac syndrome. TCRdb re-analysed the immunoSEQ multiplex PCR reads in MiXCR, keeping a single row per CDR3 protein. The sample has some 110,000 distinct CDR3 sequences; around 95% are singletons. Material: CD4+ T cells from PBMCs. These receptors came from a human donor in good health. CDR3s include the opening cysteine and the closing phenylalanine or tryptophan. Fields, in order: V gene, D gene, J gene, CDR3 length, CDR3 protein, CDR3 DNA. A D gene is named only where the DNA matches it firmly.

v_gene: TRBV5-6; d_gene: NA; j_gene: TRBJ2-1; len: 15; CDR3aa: CASSLFGSDYNEQFF; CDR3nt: TGTGCCAGCAGCTTGTTTGGAAGTGACTACAATGAGCAGTTCTTC
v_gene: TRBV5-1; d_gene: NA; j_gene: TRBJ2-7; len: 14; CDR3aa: CASSSRDFSYEQYF; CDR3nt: TGCGCCAGCAGCTCCCGGGACTTCTCCTACGAGCAGTACTTC
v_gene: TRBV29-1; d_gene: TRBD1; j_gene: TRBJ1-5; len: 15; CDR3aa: CSVGSGTGGNQPQHF; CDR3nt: TGCAGCGTTGGCAGCGGGACAGGGGGAAATCAGCCCCAGCATTTT
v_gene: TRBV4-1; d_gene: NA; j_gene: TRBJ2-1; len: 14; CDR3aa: CASSQDGNKEEQFF; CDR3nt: TGCGCCAGCAGCCAAGACGGAAACAAGGAGGAGCAGTTCTTC
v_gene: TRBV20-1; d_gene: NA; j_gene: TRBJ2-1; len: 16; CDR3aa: CSAEPWERPSYNEQFF; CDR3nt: TGCAGTGCTGAGCCTTGGGAGCGGCCATCCTACAATGAGCAGTTCTTC
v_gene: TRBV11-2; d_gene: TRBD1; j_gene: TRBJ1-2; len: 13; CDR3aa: CASNTLTGHGYTF; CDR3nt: TGTGCCAGCAACACATTGACAGGGCATGGCTACACCTTC
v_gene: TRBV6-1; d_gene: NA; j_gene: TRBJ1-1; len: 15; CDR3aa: CASSPRRNLNTEAFF; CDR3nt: TGTGCCAGCAGCCCCCGAAGGAACCTGAACACTGAAGCTTTCTTT
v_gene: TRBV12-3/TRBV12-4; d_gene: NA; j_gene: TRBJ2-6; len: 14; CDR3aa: CASRITPGANVLTF; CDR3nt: TGTGCCAGCAGGATAACCCCTGGGGCCAACGTCCTGACTTTC
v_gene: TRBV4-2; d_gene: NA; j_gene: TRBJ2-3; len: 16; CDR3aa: CASSPGQRTTTDTQYF; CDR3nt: TGTGCCAGCAGCCCCGGCCAGCGGACGACCACAGATACGCAGTATTTT
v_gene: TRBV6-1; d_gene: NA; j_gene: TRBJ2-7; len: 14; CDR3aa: CASSSQRPSYEQYF; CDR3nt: TGTGCCAGCAGCTCCCAGCGCCCCTCCTACGAGCAGTACTTC
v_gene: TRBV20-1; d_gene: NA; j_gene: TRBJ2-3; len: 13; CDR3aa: CSARDTLADTQYF; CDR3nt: TGCAGTGCTAGAGATACTTTAGCAGATACGCAGTATTTT
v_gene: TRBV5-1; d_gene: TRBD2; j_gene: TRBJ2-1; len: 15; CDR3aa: CASMVASGTHNEQFF; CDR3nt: TGCGCCAGCATGGTGGCTAGCGGGACGCACAATGAGCAGTTCTTC
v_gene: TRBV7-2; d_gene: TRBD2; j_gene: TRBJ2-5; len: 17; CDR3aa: CASSPRGGLAGIETQYF; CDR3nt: TGTGCCAGCAGCCCCCGTGGGGGACTAGCGGGAATAGAGACCCAGTACTTC
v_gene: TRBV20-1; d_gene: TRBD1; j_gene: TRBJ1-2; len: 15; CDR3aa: CSARDPGRGRDGYTF; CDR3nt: TGCAGTGCTAGAGATCCGGGCAGGGGGAGAGATGGCTACACCTTC
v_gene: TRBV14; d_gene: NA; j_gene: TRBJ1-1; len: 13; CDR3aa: CARTEEMCTEAFF; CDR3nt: TGTGCCAGGACCGAGGAAATGTGCACTGAAGCTTTCTTT
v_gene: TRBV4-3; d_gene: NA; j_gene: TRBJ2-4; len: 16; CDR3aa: CASSQDDELPKNIQYF; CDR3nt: TGCGCCAGCAGCCAAGATGATGAACTCCCCAAAAACATTCAGTACTTC